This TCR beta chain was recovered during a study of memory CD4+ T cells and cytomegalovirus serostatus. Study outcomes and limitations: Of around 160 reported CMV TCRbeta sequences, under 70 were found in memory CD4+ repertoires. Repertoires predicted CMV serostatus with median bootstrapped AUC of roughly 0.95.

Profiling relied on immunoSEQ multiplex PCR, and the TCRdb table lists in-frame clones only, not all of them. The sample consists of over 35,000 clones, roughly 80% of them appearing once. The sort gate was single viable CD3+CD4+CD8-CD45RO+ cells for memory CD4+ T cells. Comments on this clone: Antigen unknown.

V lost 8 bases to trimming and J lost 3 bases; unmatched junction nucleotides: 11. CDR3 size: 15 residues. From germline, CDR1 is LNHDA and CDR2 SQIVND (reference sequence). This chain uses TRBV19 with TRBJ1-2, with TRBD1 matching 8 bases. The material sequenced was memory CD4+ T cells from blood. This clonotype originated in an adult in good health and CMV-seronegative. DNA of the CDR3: TGTGCCAGTCATTCCCTGGACAGGGAAGACTATGGCTACACCTTC. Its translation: CASHSLDREDYGYTF.